These 9 T cell receptor beta chains originate from one sample sequenced in a study of blood T cell repertoires in COVID-19. This table comes from immunoSEQ multiplex PCR, and its TCRdb copy is limited to in-frame clones, with some not included. The sample shows 72,000 or so clones, around nine tenths of them seen only once. Sequences were obtained from peripheral blood. The receptors derive from a woman aged 55-70 years with acute or convalescent COVID-19.

The J gene is TRBJ1-1, the V gene TRBV30; possible D gene TRBD1, 6 bases. This CDR3 spans 14 amino acids. The ends were cut back, 4 bases at V and 0 bases at J, with 12 bases in the middle. CDR1 is GTSNPN, CDR2 SVGIG, per germline (reference sequence). CDR3 region: CAWMLGHMNTEAFF. Here the CDR3 DNA reads TGTGCCTGGATGCTGGGACATATGAACACTGAAGCTTTCTTT.

V gene TRBV7-9 combines with J gene TRBJ2-7; 9 bases map to TRBD2. The CDR3 runs to 13 residues. Germline V lookup: CDR1 SEHNR, CDR2 FQNEAQ (reference sequence). V shed 7 bases and J 6 bases; nucleotides not matched to a gene: 7. CDR3 sequence reads: CASTSRGGGEQYF. DNA of the CDR3: TGTGCCAGCACCTCCCGCGGGGGGGGCGAGCAGTACTTC.

This chain uses TRBV19 with TRBJ2-3; 10 bases fit TRBD2. CDR3 length: 16 amino acids. Germline V gives CDR1 LNHDA, CDR2 SQIVND (reference sequence). V was clipped by 3 bases and J by 1 base; unmatched bases: 4. The CDR3 protein is CASSMLLAGGTDTQYF. The CDR3 DNA reads TGTGCCAGTAGTATGCTGCTAGCGGGGGGCACAGATACGCAGTATTTT.

The chain joins TRBV19 to TRBJ1-6; 9 positions match TRBD1. The J segment lost 8 bases and the V segment lost 3 bases, leaving 5 bases of the junction unmatched. The V gene's germline CDR1 is LNHDA and CDR2 SQIVND (reference sequence). The CDR3 covers 15 residues. CDR3 coding DNA: TGTGCCAGTAGTATCGGCCGGACAGGGGATTCACCCCTCCACTTT. Translated, it gives CASSIGRTGDSPLHF.

This sequence joins TRBV2 and TRBJ1-6, with no clear D. Germline V gene sequence: CDR1 SNHLY, CDR2 FYNNEI. The CDR3 loop spans 14 amino acids. V was clipped by 5 bases and J by 7 bases, with 12 bases between them. CDR3 nucleotide sequence: TGTGCCAGCAGTCAAAGACACGGCAATTCACCCCTCCACTTT. Translation gives CASSQRHGNSPLHF. Looking up the rest from reference TRBV2 and TRBJ1-6 gives the full variable domain: EPEVTQTPSHQVTQMGQEVILRCVPISNHLYFYWYRQILGQKVEFLVSFYNNEISEKSEIFDDQFSVERPDGSNFTLKIRSTKLEDSAMYFCASSQRHGNSPLHFGNGTRLTVT.

The rearrangement joins TRBV3-1 (or the pseudogene TRBV3-2) to TRBJ1-4; TRBD1 matches 8 bases. Germline loops: CDR1 LGHDT, CDR2 YNNKEL (reference sequence). The CDR3 totals 19 residues. Trimming at V came to 0 bases and at J to 0 bases, leaving 9 bases not matched to a gene. The CDR3 loop reads CASSQDPPGGISTNEKLFF. The DNA for the CDR3 is TGTGCCAGCAGCCAAGATCCCCCAGGGGGCATCTCAACTAATGAAAAACTGTTTTTT.

This chain uses TRBV5-5 with TRBJ2-5, with 13 bases that match TRBD2. Per the germline V gene, CDR1 is SGHKS and CDR2 is YYEKEE (reference sequence). The J segment lost 5 bases and the V segment lost 4 bases, leaving 11 bases of the junction unmatched. This CDR3 spans 17 amino acids. The CDR3, as DNA: TGTGCCAGCAGCCCGCGGACTAGCGGGGGCCTGAGGGAGACCCAGTACTTC. Its translation is CASSPRTSGGLRETQYF.

This sequence joins TRBV29-1 and TRBJ2-3; TRBD2 matches 9 bases. The CDR3 length is 16 residues. Trimming took 1 base from V and 2 from J; bases not matched to a gene: 7. In germline, CDR1 is SQVTM, CDR2 ANQGSEA. CDR3 in DNA: TGCAGCGTTGAAGTGAGCGGGGGGCGTTACACAGATACGCAGTATTTT. Translated, it gives CSVEVSGGRYTDTQYF.

In DNA form, the CDR3 reads TGCGCCAGCAGCTACACAGGGGGTCAGGGCTACACCTTC. Translated, it gives CASSYTGGQGYTF. V is TRBV5-1 and J is TRBJ1-2, with 8 bases matching TRBD1. The CDR3 is made up of 13 amino acids. The germline V gene has CDR1 SGHRS and CDR2 YFSETQ. J lost 8 bases, V lost 3 bases, and 6 bases had no gene match.